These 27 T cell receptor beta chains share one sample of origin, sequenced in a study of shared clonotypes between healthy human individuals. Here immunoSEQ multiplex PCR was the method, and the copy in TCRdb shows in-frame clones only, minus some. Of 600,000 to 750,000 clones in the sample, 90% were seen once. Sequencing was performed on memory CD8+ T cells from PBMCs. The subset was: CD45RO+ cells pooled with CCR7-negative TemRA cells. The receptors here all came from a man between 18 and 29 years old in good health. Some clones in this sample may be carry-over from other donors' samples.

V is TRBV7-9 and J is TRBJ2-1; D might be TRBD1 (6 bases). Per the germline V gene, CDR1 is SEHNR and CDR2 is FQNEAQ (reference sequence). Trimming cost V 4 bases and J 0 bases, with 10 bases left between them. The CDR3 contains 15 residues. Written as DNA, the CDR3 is TGTGCCAGCAGCTCATCAGGGGACTCCTACAATGAGCAGTTCTTC. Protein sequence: CASSSSGDSYNEQFF.

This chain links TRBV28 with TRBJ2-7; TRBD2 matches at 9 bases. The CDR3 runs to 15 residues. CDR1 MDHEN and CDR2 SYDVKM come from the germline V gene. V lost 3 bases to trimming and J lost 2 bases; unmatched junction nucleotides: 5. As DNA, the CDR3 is TGTGCCAGCAGTTTCCAGCGGGAGGTTGCCTACGAGCAGTACTTC. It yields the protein CASSFQREVAYEQYF.

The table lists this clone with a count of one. The CDR3 is CASSQSTRGTEAFF. As DNA, the CDR3 is TGCGCCAGCAGCCAGTCGACGCGGGGCACTGAAGCTTTCTTT. V and J are TRBV4-1 and TRBJ1-1, with no clear D. CDR3 length: 14 residues. Germline lookup yields CDR1 MGHRA and CDR2 YSYEKL. Trimming removed 3 bases at V and 4 bases at J, with 12 bases between.

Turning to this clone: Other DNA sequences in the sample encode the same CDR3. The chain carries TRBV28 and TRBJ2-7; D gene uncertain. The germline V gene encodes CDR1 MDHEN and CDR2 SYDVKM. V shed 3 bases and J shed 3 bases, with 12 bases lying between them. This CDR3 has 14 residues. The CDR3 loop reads CASSFGLAVYEQYF. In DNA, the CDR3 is TGTGCCAGCAGTTTTGGTTTAGCAGTCTACGAGCAGTACTTC.

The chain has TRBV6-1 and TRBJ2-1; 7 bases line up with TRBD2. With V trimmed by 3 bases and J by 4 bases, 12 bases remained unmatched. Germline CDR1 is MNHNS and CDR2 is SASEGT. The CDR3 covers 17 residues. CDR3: CASSEKRGGLPYNEQFF. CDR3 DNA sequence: TGTGCCAGCAGTGAGAAGCGGGGCGGGCTACCTTACAATGAGCAGTTCTTC.

DNA for the CDR3: TGTGCCAGTAGTATAATCGGGACAGGGTACGGGGAGCTGTTTTTT. Residues: CASSIIGTGYGELFF. The J gene is TRBJ2-2, the V gene TRBV19, with 9 bases matching TRBD1. The CDR3 extends over 15 amino acids. CDR1 and CDR2 from the germline V gene are LNHDA and SQIVND (reference sequence). The V gene end was trimmed by 2 bases and the J gene end by 7 bases; junction bases not matched to a gene: 5.

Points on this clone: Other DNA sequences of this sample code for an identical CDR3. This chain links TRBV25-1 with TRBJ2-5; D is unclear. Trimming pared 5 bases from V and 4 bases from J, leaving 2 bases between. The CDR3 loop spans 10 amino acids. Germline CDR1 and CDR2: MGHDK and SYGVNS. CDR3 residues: CASSLETQYF. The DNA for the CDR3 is TGTGCCAGCAGTCTAGAGACCCAGTACTTC.

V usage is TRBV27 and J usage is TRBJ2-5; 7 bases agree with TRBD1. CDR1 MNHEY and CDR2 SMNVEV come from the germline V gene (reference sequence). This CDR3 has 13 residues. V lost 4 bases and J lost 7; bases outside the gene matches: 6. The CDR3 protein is CASSYRGPGTQYF. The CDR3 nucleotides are TGTGCCAGCAGTTACAGGGGCCCAGGGACCCAGTACTTC.

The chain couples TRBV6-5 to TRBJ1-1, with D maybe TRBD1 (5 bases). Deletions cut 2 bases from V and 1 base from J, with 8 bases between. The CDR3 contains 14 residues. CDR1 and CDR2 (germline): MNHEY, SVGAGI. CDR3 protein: CASSYATENTEAFF. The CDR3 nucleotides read TGTGCCAGCAGTTACGCGACAGAGAACACTGAAGCTTTCTTT.

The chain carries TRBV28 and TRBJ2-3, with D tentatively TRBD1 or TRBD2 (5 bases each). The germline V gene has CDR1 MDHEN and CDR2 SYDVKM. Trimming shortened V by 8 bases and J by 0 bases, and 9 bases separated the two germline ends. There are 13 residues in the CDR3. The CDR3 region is CASREGSTDTQYF. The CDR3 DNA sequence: TGTGCCAGCCGCGAGGGGAGCACAGATACGCAGTATTTT.

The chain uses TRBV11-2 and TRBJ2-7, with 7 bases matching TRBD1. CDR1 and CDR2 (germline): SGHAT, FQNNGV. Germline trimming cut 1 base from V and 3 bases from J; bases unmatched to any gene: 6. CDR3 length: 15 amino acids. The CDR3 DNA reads TGTGCCAGCAGCTTAGGGACAGGATTAGGCTACGAGCAGTACTTC. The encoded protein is CASSLGTGLGYEQYF.

CDR3 DNA: TGTGCCAGCTGGGGAGTAGACGAGCAGTACTTC. Amino acid sequence: CASWGVDEQYF. J is TRBJ2-7 and V is TRBV2; TRBD2 might be the D (5 bases). V shed 8 bases and J shed 5 bases, with 10 bases lying between them. CDR1 SNHLY and CDR2 FYNNEI come from the germline V gene. This CDR3 contains 11 residues.

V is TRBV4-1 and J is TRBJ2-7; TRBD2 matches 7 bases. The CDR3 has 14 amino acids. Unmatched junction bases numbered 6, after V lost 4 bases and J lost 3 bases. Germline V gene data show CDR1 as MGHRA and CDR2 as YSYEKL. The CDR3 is CASSLGGPYYEQYF. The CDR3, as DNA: TGCGCCAGCAGCCTGGGAGGGCCGTACTACGAGCAGTACTTC.

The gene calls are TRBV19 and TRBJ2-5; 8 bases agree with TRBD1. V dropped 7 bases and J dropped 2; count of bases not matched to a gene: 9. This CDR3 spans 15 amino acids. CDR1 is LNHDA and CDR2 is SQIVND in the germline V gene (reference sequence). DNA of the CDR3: TGTGCCAGTAAACCCGCGGACAGGGCTCAAGAGACCCAGTACTTC. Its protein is CASKPADRAQETQYF. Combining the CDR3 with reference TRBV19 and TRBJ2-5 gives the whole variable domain DGGITQSPKYLFRKEGQNVTLSCEQNLNHDAMYWYRQDPGQGLRLIYYSQIVNDFQKGDIAEGYSVSREKKESFPLTVTSAQKNPTAFYLCASKPADRAQETQYFGPGTRLLVL.

CDR3 loop: CASSPPGGTPSTDTQYF. The CDR3 nucleotides are TGTGCCAGCAGCCCCCCCGGGGGGACACCTAGCACAGATACGCAGTATTTT. The chain links TRBV11-2 to TRBJ2-3, with a weak D call TRBD2 (7 bases). This CDR3 spans 17 amino acids. Germline CDR1 is SGHAT and CDR2 is FQNNGV. V was cut by 5 bases and J by 0 bases, with 18 bases left in between.

CDR3 DNA sequence: TGTGCCAGCAGTTACGAGGCAGGGAACTACGAGCAGTACTTC. Its protein is CASSYEAGNYEQYF. V usage is TRBV6-6 and J usage is TRBJ2-7, with D possibly matching TRBD1 (5 bases). The germline V gene has CDR1 MNHNY and CDR2 SVGAGI (reference sequence). The V gene lost 2 bases and the J gene lost 3 bases, with 11 bases spanning the gap. This CDR3 has 14 residues.

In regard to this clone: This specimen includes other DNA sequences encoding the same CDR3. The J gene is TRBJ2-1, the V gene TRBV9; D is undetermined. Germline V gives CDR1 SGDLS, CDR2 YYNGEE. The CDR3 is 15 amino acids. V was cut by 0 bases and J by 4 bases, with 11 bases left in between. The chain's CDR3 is CASSVAAENYNEQFF. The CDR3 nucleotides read TGTGCCAGCAGCGTAGCGGCTGAGAATTACAATGAGCAGTTCTTC.

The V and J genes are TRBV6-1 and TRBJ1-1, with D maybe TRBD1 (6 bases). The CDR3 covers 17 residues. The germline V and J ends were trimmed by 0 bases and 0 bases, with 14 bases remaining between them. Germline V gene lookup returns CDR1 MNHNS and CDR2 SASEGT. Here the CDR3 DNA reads TGTGCCAGCAGTGAAGCGATCTGGACAGTCATGAACACTGAAGCTTTCTTT. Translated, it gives CASSEAIWTVMNTEAFF.

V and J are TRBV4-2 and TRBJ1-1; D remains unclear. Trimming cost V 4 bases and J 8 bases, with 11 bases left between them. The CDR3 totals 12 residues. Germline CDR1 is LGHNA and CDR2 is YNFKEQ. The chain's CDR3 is CASSPSGREAFF. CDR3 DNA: TGTGCCAGCAGCCCATCCGGCAGGGAAGCTTTCTTT.

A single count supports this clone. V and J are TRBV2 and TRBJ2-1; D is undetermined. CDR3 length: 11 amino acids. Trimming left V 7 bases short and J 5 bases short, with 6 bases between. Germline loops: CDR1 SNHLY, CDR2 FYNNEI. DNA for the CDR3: TGTGCCAGCACATGGGACAATGAGCAGTTCTTC. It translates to CASTWDNEQFF. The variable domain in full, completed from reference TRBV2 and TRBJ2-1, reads EPEVTQTPSHQVTQMGQEVILRCVPISNHLYFYWYRQILGQKVEFLVSFYNNEISEKSEIFDDQFSVERPDGSNFTLKIRSTKLEDSAMYFCASTWDNEQFFGPGTRLTVL.

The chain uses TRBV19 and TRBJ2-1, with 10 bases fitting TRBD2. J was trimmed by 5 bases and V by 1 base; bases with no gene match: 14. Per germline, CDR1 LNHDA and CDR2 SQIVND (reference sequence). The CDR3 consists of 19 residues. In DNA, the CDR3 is TGTGCCAGTAGTATAGTAGAGGGGACTAGCGAAAGGGAAGACAATGAGCAGTTCTTC. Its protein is CASSIVEGTSEREDNEQFF.

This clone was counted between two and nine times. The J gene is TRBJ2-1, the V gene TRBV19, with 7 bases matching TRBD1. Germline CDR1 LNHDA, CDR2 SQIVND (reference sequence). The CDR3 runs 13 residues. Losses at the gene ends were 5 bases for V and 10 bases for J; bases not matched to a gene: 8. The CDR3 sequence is CASSVSGGREQFF. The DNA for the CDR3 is TGTGCCAGTAGTGTCTCAGGGGGACGAGAGCAGTTCTTC.

In DNA, the CDR3 is TGTGCCAGTAGTATAATTTTAGCGGCCGGCTACAATGAGCAGTTCTTC. Residues: CASSIILAAGYNEQFF. The chain uses TRBV19 and TRBJ2-1, with D perhaps TRBD2 (6 bases). The CDR3 consists of 16 residues. Per germline, CDR1 LNHDA and CDR2 SQIVND (reference sequence). The V end was cut by 2 bases, the J end by 3 bases, with 14 bases between. Based on the CDR3 plus reference TRBV19 and TRBJ2-1, the full variable domain is DGGITQSPKYLFRKEGQNVTLSCEQNLNHDAMYWYRQDPGQGLRLIYYSQIVNDFQKGDIAEGYSVSREKKESFPLTVTSAQKNPTAFYLCASSIILAAGYNEQFFGPGTRLTVL.

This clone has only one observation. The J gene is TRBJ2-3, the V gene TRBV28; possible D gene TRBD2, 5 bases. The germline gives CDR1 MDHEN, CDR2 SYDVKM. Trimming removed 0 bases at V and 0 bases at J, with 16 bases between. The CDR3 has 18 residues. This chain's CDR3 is CASSLWSDGAASTDTQYF. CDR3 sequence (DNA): TGTGCCAGCAGTTTATGGAGCGACGGAGCGGCTAGCACAGATACGCAGTATTTT.

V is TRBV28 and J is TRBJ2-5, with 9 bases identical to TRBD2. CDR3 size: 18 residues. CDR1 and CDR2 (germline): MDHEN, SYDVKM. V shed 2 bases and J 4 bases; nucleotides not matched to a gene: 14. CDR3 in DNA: TGTGCCAGCAGTTTACCGACGCTAGCGGGACTTCGGGTAGAGACCCAGTACTTC. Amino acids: CASSLPTLAGLRVETQYF. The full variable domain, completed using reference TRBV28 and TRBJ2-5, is DVKVTQSSRYLVKRTGEKVFLECVQDMDHENMFWYRQDPGLGLRLIYFSYDVKMKEKGDIPEGYSVSREKKERFSLILESASTNQTSMYLCASSLPTLAGLRVETQYFGPGTRLLVL.

CDR3 protein: CASETDRTLNTEAFF. The CDR3 DNA follows: TGTGCCAGCGAAACTGACCGGACACTGAACACTGAAGCTTTCTTT. V is TRBV2 and J is TRBJ1-1, with a possible D match to TRBD1 (5 bases). This CDR3 has 15 amino acids. The V gene's germline CDR1 is SNHLY and CDR2 FYNNEI. Trimming cost V 8 bases and J 0 bases, with 16 bases left between them. Filled out from reference TRBV2 and TRBJ1-1, the complete variable domain reads EPEVTQTPSHQVTQMGQEVILRCVPISNHLYFYWYRQILGQKVEFLVSFYNNEISEKSEIFDDQFSVERPDGSNFTLKIRSTKLEDSAMYFCASETDRTLNTEAFFGQGTRLTVV.

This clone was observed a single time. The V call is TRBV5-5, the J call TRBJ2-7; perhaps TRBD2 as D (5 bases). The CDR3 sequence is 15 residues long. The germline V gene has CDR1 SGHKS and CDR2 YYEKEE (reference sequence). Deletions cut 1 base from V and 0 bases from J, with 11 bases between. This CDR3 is CASSLIGVFSYEQYF. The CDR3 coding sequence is TGTGCCAGCAGCTTGATCGGGGTTTTCTCCTACGAGCAGTACTTC.